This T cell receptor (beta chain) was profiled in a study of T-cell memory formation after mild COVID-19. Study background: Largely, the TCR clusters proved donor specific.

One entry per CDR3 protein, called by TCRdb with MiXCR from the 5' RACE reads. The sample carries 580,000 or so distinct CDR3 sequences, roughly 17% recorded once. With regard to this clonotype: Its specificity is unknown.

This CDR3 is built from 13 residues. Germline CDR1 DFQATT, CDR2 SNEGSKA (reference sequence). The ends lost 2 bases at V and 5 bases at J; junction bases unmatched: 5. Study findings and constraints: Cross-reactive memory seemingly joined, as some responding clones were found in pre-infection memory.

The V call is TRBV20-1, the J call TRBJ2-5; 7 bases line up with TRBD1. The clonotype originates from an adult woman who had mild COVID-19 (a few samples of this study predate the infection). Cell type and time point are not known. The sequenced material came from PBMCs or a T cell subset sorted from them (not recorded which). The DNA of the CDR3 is TGCAGTGCTAGATCCGGGACAGCGGAGACCCAGTACTTC. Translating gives CSARSGTAETQYF.